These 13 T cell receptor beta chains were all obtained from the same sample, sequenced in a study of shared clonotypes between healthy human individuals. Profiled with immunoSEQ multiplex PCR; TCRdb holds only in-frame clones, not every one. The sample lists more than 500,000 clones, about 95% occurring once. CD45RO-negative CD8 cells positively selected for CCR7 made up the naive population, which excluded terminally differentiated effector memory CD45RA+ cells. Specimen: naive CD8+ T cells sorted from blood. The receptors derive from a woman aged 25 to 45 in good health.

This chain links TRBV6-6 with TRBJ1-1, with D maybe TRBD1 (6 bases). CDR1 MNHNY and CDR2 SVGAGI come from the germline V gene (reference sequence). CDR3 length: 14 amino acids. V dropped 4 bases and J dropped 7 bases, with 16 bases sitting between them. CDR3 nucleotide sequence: TGTGCCAGCAGTTTGGGACATGGCACACTTGAAGCTTTCTTT. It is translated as CASSLGHGTLEAFF.

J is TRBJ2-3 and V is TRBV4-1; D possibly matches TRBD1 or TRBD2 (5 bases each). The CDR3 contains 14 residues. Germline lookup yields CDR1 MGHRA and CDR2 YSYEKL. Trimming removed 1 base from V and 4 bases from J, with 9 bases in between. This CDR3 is CASSQGWGSDTQYF. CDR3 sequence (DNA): TGCGCCAGCAGCCAAGGATGGGGGTCAGATACGCAGTATTTT.

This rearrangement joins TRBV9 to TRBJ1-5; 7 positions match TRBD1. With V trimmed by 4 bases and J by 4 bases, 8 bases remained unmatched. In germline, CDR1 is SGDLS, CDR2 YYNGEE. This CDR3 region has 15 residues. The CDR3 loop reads CASSPGTAGNQPQHF. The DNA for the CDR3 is TGTGCCAGCAGCCCCGGGACAGCTGGGAATCAGCCCCAGCATTTT. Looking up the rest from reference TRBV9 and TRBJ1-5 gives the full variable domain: DSGVTQTPKHLITATGQRVTLRCSPRSGDLSVYWYQQSLDQGLQFLIQYYNGEERAKGNILERFSAQQFPDLHSELNLSSLELGDSALYFCASSPGTAGNQPQHFGDGTRLSIL.

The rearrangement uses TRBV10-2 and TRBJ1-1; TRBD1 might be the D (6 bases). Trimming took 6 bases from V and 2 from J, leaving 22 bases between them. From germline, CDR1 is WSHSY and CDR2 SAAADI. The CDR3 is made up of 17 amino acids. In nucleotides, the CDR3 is TGCGCCAGCAGATCTAGGCTGGGGGGCGGGGGTAACACTGAAGCTTTCTTT. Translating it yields CASRSRLGGGGNTEAFF.

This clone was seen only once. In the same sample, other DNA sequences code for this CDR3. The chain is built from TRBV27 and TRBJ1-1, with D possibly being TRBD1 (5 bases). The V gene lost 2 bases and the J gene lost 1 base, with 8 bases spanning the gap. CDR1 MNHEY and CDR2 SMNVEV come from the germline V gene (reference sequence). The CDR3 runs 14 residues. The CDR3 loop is CASSLIGGNTEAFF. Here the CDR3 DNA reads TGTGCCAGCAGTTTAATCGGGGGGAACACTGAAGCTTTCTTT.

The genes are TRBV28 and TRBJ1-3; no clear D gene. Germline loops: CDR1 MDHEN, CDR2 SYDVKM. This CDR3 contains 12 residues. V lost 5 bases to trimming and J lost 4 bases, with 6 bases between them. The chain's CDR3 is CASSDVGNTIYF. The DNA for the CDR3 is TGTGCCAGCAGTGACGTCGGAAACACCATATATTTT. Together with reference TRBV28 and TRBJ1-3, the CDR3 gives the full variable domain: DVKVTQSSRYLVKRTGEKVFLECVQDMDHENMFWYRQDPGLGLRLIYFSYDVKMKEKGDIPEGYSVSREKKERFSLILESASTNQTSMYLCASSDVGNTIYFGEGSWLTVV.

This chain's CDR3 is CASMTLSDYEQYF. CDR3 bases: TGTGCCAGCATGACTCTGTCGGATTACGAGCAGTACTTC. The rearrangement uses TRBV27 and TRBJ2-7; no firm D call. CDR1 is MNHEY and CDR2 is SMNVEV in the germline V gene (reference sequence). The CDR3 is 13 residues long. V was trimmed by 7 bases and J by 4 bases, leaving 14 bases between them.

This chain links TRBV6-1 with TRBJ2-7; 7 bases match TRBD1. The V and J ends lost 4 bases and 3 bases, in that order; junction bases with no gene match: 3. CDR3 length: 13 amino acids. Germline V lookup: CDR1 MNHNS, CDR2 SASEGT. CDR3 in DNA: TGTGCCAGCAGTGCGACAGGGCTCTACGAGCAGTACTTC. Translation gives CASSATGLYEQYF.

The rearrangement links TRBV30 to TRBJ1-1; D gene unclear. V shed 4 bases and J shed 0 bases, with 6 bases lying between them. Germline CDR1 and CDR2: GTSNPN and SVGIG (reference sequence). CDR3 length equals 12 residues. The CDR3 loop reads CAWTLMNTEAFF. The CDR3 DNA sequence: TGTGCCTGGACTTTAATGAACACTGAAGCTTTCTTT.

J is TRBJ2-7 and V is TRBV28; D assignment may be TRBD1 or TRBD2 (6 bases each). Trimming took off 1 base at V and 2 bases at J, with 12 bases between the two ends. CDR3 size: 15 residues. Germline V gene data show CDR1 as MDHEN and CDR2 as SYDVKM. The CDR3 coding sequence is TGTGCCAGCAGTTTATACCAGGGGAGGCCCTACGAGCAGTACTTC. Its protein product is CASSLYQGRPYEQYF.

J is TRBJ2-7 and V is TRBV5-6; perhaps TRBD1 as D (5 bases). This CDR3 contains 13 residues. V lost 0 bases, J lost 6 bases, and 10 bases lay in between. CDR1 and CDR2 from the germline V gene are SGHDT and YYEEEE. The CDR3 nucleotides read TGTGCCAGCAGCTTGGTTCAGGGCGGCGAGCAGTACTTC. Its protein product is CASSLVQGGEQYF.

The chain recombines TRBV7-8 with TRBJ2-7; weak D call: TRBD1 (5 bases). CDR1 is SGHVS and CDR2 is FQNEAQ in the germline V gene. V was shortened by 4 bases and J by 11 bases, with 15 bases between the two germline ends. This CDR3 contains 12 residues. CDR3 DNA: TGTGCCAGCAGCTCGCAGGGCAGTGCCGAGTACTTC. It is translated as CASSSQGSAEYF. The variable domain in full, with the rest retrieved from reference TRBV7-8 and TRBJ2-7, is GAGVSQSPRYKVAKRGQDVALRCDPISGHVSLFWYQQALGQGPEFLTYFQNEAQLDKSGLPSDRFFAERPEGSVSTLKIQRTQQEDSAVYLCASSSQGSAEYFGPGTRLTVT.

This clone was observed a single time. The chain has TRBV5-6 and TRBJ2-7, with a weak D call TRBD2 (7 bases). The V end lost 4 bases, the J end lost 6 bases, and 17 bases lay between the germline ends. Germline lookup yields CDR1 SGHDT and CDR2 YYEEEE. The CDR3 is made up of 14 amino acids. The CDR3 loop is CASSPGGGASEQYF. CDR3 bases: TGTGCCAGCAGCCCCGGTGGGGGGGCGAGCGAGCAGTACTTC.